The 19 T cell receptor beta chains below were found in one sample sequenced in a study of early T cells in non-severe SARS-CoV-2 infection. TCRdb called the 5' RACE reads again in MiXCR, with one record for every CDR3 protein. The sample has 25,000 to 35,000 distinct CDR3 sequences; over 5% are singletons. Source material: whole blood. All receptors derive from an adult who was a healthcare worker with PCR-confirmed SARS-CoV-2 infection or an uninfected control (not recorded which).

This clonotype was seen at least ten times. The chain couples TRBV5-5 to TRBJ1-5, with D possibly TRBD1 on 5 matching bases. The germline gives CDR1 SGHKS, CDR2 YYEKEE (reference sequence). The CDR3 has 16 residues. Trimming cost V 3 bases and J 7 bases, with 20 bases left between them. The CDR3 is CASSSYRGVREQPQHF. The CDR3 DNA follows: TGTGCCAGCAGCTCTTACCGGGGGGTCCGAGAACAGCCCCAGCATTTT.

This clonotype was picked up many times. The CDR3 DNA reads as TGCGCCAGCAGCCAAGCTCAGACAGAGCTCTACGAGCAGTACTTC. Residues: CASSQAQTELYEQYF. The chain joins TRBV4-1 to TRBJ2-7; D is perhaps TRBD1 (5 bases). The CDR3 extends over 15 amino acids. Trimming stripped 1 base from V and 3 bases from J, with 13 bases between. CDR1 is MGHRA and CDR2 is YSYEKL in the germline V gene.

This clonotype turned up a few times. The V gene is TRBV5-1, the J gene TRBJ2-2; D is perhaps TRBD2 (5 bases). CDR1 is SGHRS, CDR2 YFSETQ, per germline. Trimming stripped 7 bases from V and 0 bases from J, with 10 bases between. The CDR3 spans 14 residues. The CDR3 DNA follows: TGCGCCAGCGCCCAGCGGCCGAACACCGGGGAGCTGTTTTTT. Its protein is CASAQRPNTGELFF.

This clonotype was picked up many times. The chain joins TRBV7-3 to TRBJ2-2; D is unresolved. The CDR3 totals 13 residues. Trimming shortened V by 0 bases and J by 7 bases, and 6 bases separated the two germline ends. The V gene's germline CDR1 is SGHTA and CDR2 FQGTGA. The CDR3 is CASSLTWGGELFF. The DNA for the CDR3 is TGTGCCAGCAGCTTAACCTGGGGCGGGGAGCTGTTTTTT.

This clonotype is medium-sized. V gene TRBV10-3 combines with J gene TRBJ2-3; TRBD1 is a possible D gene (5 bases). Germline V gives CDR1 ENHRY, CDR2 SYGVKD. The CDR3 covers 14 residues. V lost 6 bases to trimming and J lost 6 bases, with 16 bases between them. The CDR3 DNA is TGTGCCATCAGACAGACAGATACATTGGATACGCAGTATTTT. As protein: CAIRQTDTLDTQYF.

This clonotype came up a few times. The chain recombines TRBV30 with TRBJ2-7; D ambiguous. The V end lost 5 bases, the J end lost 3 bases, and 11 bases lay between the germline ends. CDR1 is GTSNPN and CDR2 is SVGIG in the germline V gene (reference sequence). This CDR3 contains 12 residues. CDR3 coding DNA: TGTGCCTGGTCCGGGCCTCACTACGAGCAGTACTTC. Encoded protein: CAWSGPHYEQYF.

This clonotype was found many times. The rearrangement joins TRBV24-1 to TRBJ2-6; no clear D gene. Trimming removed 3 bases from V and 4 bases from J, with 9 bases in between. CDR3 length equals 15 residues. Germline CDR1 KGHDR, CDR2 SFDVKD. CDR3 in amino acids: CATSDLHGGANVLTF. CDR3 in DNA: TGTGCCACCAGTGATCTACACGGAGGGGCCAACGTCCTGACTTTC.

This chain links TRBV3-1 with TRBJ1-1; D uncertain. The CDR3 sequence is 14 residues long. Germline CDR1 is LGHDT and CDR2 is YNNKEL (reference sequence). Trimming removed 2 bases from V and 3 bases from J, with 10 bases in between. The CDR3 loop reads CASSQSRADTEAFF. CDR3 DNA: TGTGCCAGCAGCCAAAGCCGGGCGGACACTGAAGCTTTCTTT.

This clonotype has at least ten counts. The chain joins TRBV12-5 to TRBJ1-1; TRBD1 matches 7 bases. There are 12 residues in the CDR3. Germline V lookup: CDR1 LGHNT, CDR2 FRNRAP. Germline trimming cut 5 bases from V and 7 bases from J; bases unmatched to any gene: 4. The CDR3 spells CASGRDRNEAFF. The DNA of the CDR3 is TGTGCTAGTGGTCGGGACAGAAATGAAGCTTTCTTT.

This clonotype showed up many times. The rearrangement links TRBV6-2 or TRBV6-3 to TRBJ2-3; tentative D call: TRBD1 (6 bases). Germline V gene lookup returns CDR1 MNHEY and CDR2 SVGEGT. V gave up 6 bases and J gave up 7 bases, with 14 bases separating them. The CDR3 consists of 13 residues. CDR3 amino acids: CASRSGGGNTQYF. The CDR3 nucleotides read TGTGCCAGCAGGAGTGGGGGCGGCAATACGCAGTATTTT.

This clonotype was found many times. This chain links TRBV6-6 with TRBJ1-2; tentatively, D is TRBD1 (6 bases). Germline V gene data show CDR1 as MNHNY and CDR2 as SVGAGI (reference sequence). CDR3 length: 14 amino acids. V gave up 2 bases and J gave up 8 bases, with 15 bases separating them. Here the CDR3 DNA reads TGTGCCAGCAGTTACGTCGCCAGGGGTGGCGGCTACACCTTC. Amino acids: CASSYVARGGGYTF.

This clonotype was recorded only once. The chain uses TRBV9 and TRBJ2-7; weak D call: TRBD1 (5 bases). This CDR3 comprises 13 residues. V shed 2 bases and J shed 4 bases, with 10 bases lying between them. Germline CDR1 SGDLS, CDR2 YYNGEE. For the CDR3, the DNA is TGTGCCAGCAGCGTCACAGGTTCTTACGAGCAGTACTTC. This codes for CASSVTGSYEQYF.

The gene calls are TRBV7-6 and TRBJ2-5, with 8 bases fitting TRBD2. The V and J ends lost 3 bases and 5 bases, in that order; junction bases with no gene match: 8. CDR1 and CDR2 (germline): SGHVS, FNYEAQ. The CDR3 contains 15 residues. Here the CDR3 reads CASSFTVAGLETQYF. The CDR3 nucleotides are TGTGCCAGCAGCTTCACCGTAGCGGGGTTGGAGACCCAGTACTTC.

This chain joins TRBV9 and TRBJ1-1; D is perhaps TRBD1 (6 bases). There are 15 residues in the CDR3. Trimming pared 4 bases from V and 6 bases from J, leaving 19 bases between. Per the germline V gene, CDR1 is SGDLS and CDR2 is YYNGEE. CDR3 residues: CASSTTPAGGSEAFF. The DNA for the CDR3 is TGTGCCAGCAGCACAACTCCCGCCGGGGGCTCTGAAGCTTTCTTT. The whole variable domain, filled in from reference TRBV9 and TRBJ1-1, reads DSGVTQTPKHLITATGQRVTLRCSPRSGDLSVYWYQQSLDQGLQFLIQYYNGEERAKGNILERFSAQQFPDLHSELNLSSLELGDSALYFCASSTTPAGGSEAFFGQGTRLTVV.

In this sample, this clonotype turned up many times. This chain uses TRBV19 with TRBJ2-1; D unclear. Germline CDR1 LNHDA, CDR2 SQIVND (reference sequence). V lost 1 base to trimming and J lost 7 bases, with 5 bases between them. CDR3 size: 12 residues. The CDR3 nucleotides read TGTGCCAGTAGTATAGGAGTTAATGAGCAGTTCTTC. The encoded protein is CASSIGVNEQFF. Using reference TRBV19 and TRBJ2-1 for the parts outside the CDR3, the full variable domain is DGGITQSPKYLFRKEGQNVTLSCEQNLNHDAMYWYRQDPGQGLRLIYYSQIVNDFQKGDIAEGYSVSREKKESFPLTVTSAQKNPTAFYLCASSIGVNEQFFGPGTRLTVL.

This clonotype came up many times. The V call is TRBV20-1, the J call TRBJ2-3; TRBD2 is a possible D gene (5 bases). The CDR3 is made up of 16 amino acids. CDR1 and CDR2 from the germline V gene are DFQATT and SNEGSKA (reference sequence). Trimming took 5 bases from V and 2 from J, leaving 20 bases between them. Here the CDR3 DNA reads TGCAGTGCTCCGGGGAAGGCGGAGACCTACACAGATACGCAGTATTTT. This encodes CSAPGKAETYTDTQYF.

V gene TRBV27 combines with J gene TRBJ2-1; 8 positions match TRBD1. The CDR3 is 17 amino acids. The V gene end was trimmed by 5 bases and the J gene end by 5 bases; junction bases not matched to a gene: 14. The germline CDR1 and CDR2 sequences are MNHEY and SMNVEV (reference sequence). The CDR3 region is CASSPYFRDRYNNEQFF. The CDR3 nucleotides read TGTGCCAGCAGTCCCTATTTCCGGGACAGGTATAACAATGAGCAGTTCTTC.

There are many counts of this clonotype. This chain joins TRBV3-1 and TRBJ1-2, with D maybe TRBD1 (5 bases). This CDR3 has 14 residues. The germline V and J ends were trimmed by 1 base and 2 bases, with 8 bases remaining between them. The germline gives CDR1 LGHDT, CDR2 YNNKEL (reference sequence). As DNA, the CDR3 is TGTGCCAGCAGCCAAGCATCAGGGAACTATGGCTACACCTTC. It encodes CASSQASGNYGYTF.

V gene TRBV6-5 combines with J gene TRBJ2-7; D is perhaps TRBD1 (6 bases). V lost 0 bases and J lost 9, with 9 bases in between. This CDR3 has 12 residues. Germline-derived CDR1 and CDR2 are MNHEY and SVGAGI. The CDR3 coding sequence is TGTGCCAGCAGTTACTCTGGGGGCGGGCAGTACTTC. Protein product: CASSYSGGGQYF.